Below are 20 T cell receptor beta chains sequenced from a single sample in a study of T cell repertoires and leukemia-associated antigens. No antigens are known for them. TCRdb passed the 5' RACE reads through MiXCR, listing each CDR3 protein once. This table has approximately 10,000 distinct CDR3 sequences, about 43% appearing once. The sequenced material came from CD3+ T cells sorted from blood and cultured. The receptors originated from a female donor in good health.

The J gene is TRBJ2-2, the V gene TRBV5-1, with 10 bases lining up with TRBD2. The CDR3 has 14 amino acids. Unmatched junction bases numbered 0, after V lost 4 bases and J lost 3 bases. Germline loops: CDR1 SGHRS, CDR2 YFSETQ. The CDR3 here is CASSLAGDTGELFF. The CDR3 nucleotides read TGCGCCAGCAGCCTAGCGGGGGACACCGGGGAGCTGTTTTTT.

The genes are TRBV29-1 and TRBJ2-1; 7 bases map to TRBD1. Germline CDR1 reads SQVTM; CDR2 reads ANQGSEA. The CDR3 sequence is 14 residues long. CDR3 DNA sequence: TGCAACGTCGGCCGGGACAGAGGTTACAATGAGCAGTTCTTC. Translating gives CNVGRDRGYNEQFF.

This clonotype came up many times. The chain employs TRBV7-2 and TRBJ1-6; 7 nucleotides align to TRBD1. The CDR3 spans 18 residues. CDR1 is SGHTA, CDR2 FQGNSA, per germline. V lost 5 bases to trimming and J lost 1 base; unmatched junction nucleotides: 11. The DNA of the CDR3 is TGTGCCAGCAGCAGAGGGACAGTCGCCGGGTCCTATAATTCACCCCTCCACTTT. This sequence encodes CASSRGTVAGSYNSPLHF.

In this sample, this clonotype turned up many times. The rearrangement joins TRBV18 to TRBJ2-5; D not resolved. Trimming pared 1 base from V and 2 bases from J, leaving 5 bases between. Per germline, CDR1 KGHSH and CDR2 LQKENI. The CDR3 length is 13 residues. The CDR3, as DNA: TGTGCCAGCTCACCACTGAGTCAAGAGACCCAGTACTTC. Translated: CASSPLSQETQYF.

This clonotype was counted at least ten times. The DNA for the CDR3 is TGTGCCAGCAGCTTAGGACAGGGGAACTCCTACGAGCAGTACTTC. Its translation is CASSLGQGNSYEQYF. The rearrangement uses TRBV7-3 and TRBJ2-7; 9 positions match TRBD1. CDR1 is SGHTA and CDR2 is FQGTGA in the germline V gene. This CDR3 spans 15 amino acids. V lost 2 bases to trimming and J lost 0 bases; unmatched junction nucleotides: 2.

This clonotype was picked up a small number of times. CDR3 sequence (DNA): TGTGCCAGCAGCCAAGAGCCTAGCGGGAGTTACGAGCAGTACTTC. Its protein is CASSQEPSGSYEQYF. The rearrangement links TRBV4-2 to TRBJ2-7; 10 bases fit TRBD2. The V gene end was trimmed by 0 bases and the J gene end by 4 bases; junction bases not matched to a gene: 3. Germline CDR1 LGHNA, CDR2 YNFKEQ. The CDR3 length is 15 residues.

The chain carries TRBV19 and TRBJ1-4, with D possibly being TRBD1 (6 bases). The CDR3 sequence is 14 residues long. Germline assignment: CDR1 LNHDA and CDR2 SQIVND (reference sequence). Trimming left V 7 bases short and J 10 bases short, with 19 bases between. CDR3 coding DNA: TGTGCCAGTACCCCGACAGGCGCCTCAGGAAAACTGTTTTTT. It translates to CASTPTGASGKLFF.

The chain combines TRBV18 with TRBJ2-3; 10 nucleotides line up with TRBD2. Germline V gene lookup returns CDR1 KGHSH and CDR2 LQKENI. Losses at the gene ends were 8 bases for V and 0 bases for J; bases not matched to a gene: 8. The CDR3 contains 16 residues. Here the CDR3 DNA reads TGTGCCAGCGGAGAGCTAGCGGGAGCTAGCACAGATACGCAGTATTTT. This translates into CASGELAGASTDTQYF.

This clonotype turned up a few times. V is TRBV7-3 and J is TRBJ2-1; 8 bases line up with TRBD2. CDR1 and CDR2 from the germline V gene are SGHTA and FQGTGA. This CDR3 has 17 residues. After removal of 5 bases from V and 8 bases from J, the junction contained 17 bases not matched to a gene. CDR3 sequence: CASSPWPLAGLVYEQFF. The CDR3 region has the DNA TGTGCCAGCAGCCCCTGGCCTCTAGCGGGCCTCGTATATGAGCAGTTCTTC.

Judged by abundance, this clonotype is medium-sized. This chain links TRBV7-2 with TRBJ1-1; tentatively, D is TRBD1 (6 bases). Trimming stripped 5 bases from V and 2 bases from J, with 15 bases between. Germline CDR1 is SGHTA and CDR2 is FQGNSA. The CDR3 has 15 amino acids. The DNA of the CDR3 is TGTGCCAGCAGCCGTACAGGGTTTAAAAACACTGAAGCTTTCTTT. Translated: CASSRTGFKNTEAFF.

To note about this clonotype: This clone may be a read error of a much larger clone one base away. This chain links TRBV29-1 with TRBJ2-1; 8 bases match TRBD2. The CDR3 totals 18 residues. CDR1 and CDR2 from the germline V gene are SQVTM and ANQGSEA. Trimming cost V 0 bases and J 3 bases; bases outside gene matches: 13. CDR3 region: CSVEDLVTVAGNYNEQFF. The DNA of the CDR3 is TGCAGCGTTGAAGATCTCGTAACGGTAGCGGGGAACTACAATGAGCAGTTCTTC.

This clonotype was counted between two and nine times. V is TRBV6-6 and J is TRBJ2-3; D gene ambiguous. The DNA end favors TRBJ1-5, so the J call may be wrong. From germline, CDR1 is MNHNY and CDR2 SVGAGI (reference sequence). The CDR3 spans 13 residues. The CDR3 protein is CASSNQNTDTQHF. CDR3 DNA: TGTGCCAGCAGTAACCAAAACACAGATACGCAGCATTTT.

At least ten counts were recorded for this clonotype. The J gene is TRBJ1-1, the V gene TRBV18; D is uncertain. Germline V gene sequence: CDR1 KGHSH, CDR2 LQKENI. V lost 1 base and J lost 5, with 14 bases in between. The CDR3 totals 15 residues. CDR3 bases: TGTGCCAGCTCACCACAGTTCGCAAGAGGGACTGAAGCTTTCTTT. It translates to CASSPQFARGTEAFF.

J is TRBJ2-2 and V is TRBV29-1; 14 bases match TRBD2. Germline values: CDR1 SQVTM, CDR2 ANQGSEA. V trimming: 7 bases; J trimming: 9 bases; junction bases outside the gene matches: 10. CDR3 length: 15 amino acids. The CDR3 region is CSAKGLAGVTRELFF. The CDR3 DNA sequence: TGCAGCGCGAAGGGACTAGCGGGAGTTACCAGGGAGCTGTTTTTT.

The V gene is TRBV4-2, the J gene TRBJ2-4, with D perhaps TRBD1 (6 bases). The CDR3 has 15 residues. From germline, CDR1 is LGHNA and CDR2 YNFKEQ. V shed 2 bases and J shed 0 bases, with 8 bases lying between them. The CDR3 nucleotides are TGTGCCAGCAGCCAACAGGGGCTAGCCAAAAACATTCAGTACTTC. Encoded protein: CASSQQGLAKNIQYF.

This clonotype was observed at least ten times. The CDR3 is CASQSGTPLRAQETQYF. In DNA form, the CDR3 reads TGTGCCAGCCAGTCCGGAACCCCGCTTAGGGCCCAAGAGACCCAGTACTTC. The J gene is TRBJ2-5, the V gene TRBV11-3; unclear D gene. Between the trimmed V and J ends, which lost 8 bases and 1 base, there was a span of 23 bases. Germline lookup yields CDR1 SGHNT and CDR2 YENEEA. This CDR3 comprises 17 residues.

To note about this clonotype: The junction departs from the called germline gene at one end, perhaps through a read error. This chain joins TRBV7-9 and TRBJ2-7, with D possibly TRBD1 on 5 matching bases. The CDR3 sequence is 14 residues long. Looked up from germline, CDR1 is SEHNR and CDR2 is FQNEAQ (reference sequence). The CDR3 loop is CTSSLVQQGYERYF. In DNA, the CDR3 is TGTACCAGCAGCTTAGTGCAGCAGGGCTACGAGCGGTACTTC.

The chain employs TRBV20-1 and TRBJ2-5; no clear D. Germline values: CDR1 DFQATT, CDR2 SNEGSKA (reference sequence). This CDR3 comprises 11 residues. V gave up 2 bases and J gave up 5 bases, with 6 bases separating them. CDR3 sequence reads: CSARRRETQYF. Written as DNA, the CDR3 is TGCAGTGCTAGAAGGCGGGAGACCCAGTACTTC.

This clonotype showed up many times. The rearrangement uses TRBV28 and TRBJ2-7; D unresolved. The germline V gene encodes CDR1 MDHEN and CDR2 SYDVKM. V gave up 7 bases and J gave up 5 bases, with 15 bases separating them. This CDR3 has 13 residues. DNA for the CDR3: TGTGCCAGCACCCTGGCGGCCGTTAACGAGCAGTACTTC. It yields the protein CASTLAAVNEQYF.

In this sample, this clonotype turned up many times. This rearrangement joins TRBV5-6 to TRBJ2-7, with D unclear. The V gene's germline CDR1 is SGHDT and CDR2 YYEEEE. V was trimmed by 0 bases and J by 1 base, leaving 5 bases between them. The CDR3 spans 13 residues. In DNA form, the CDR3 reads TGTGCCAGCAGCTTGGTGGATTCCTACGAGCAGTACTTC. It translates to CASSLVDSYEQYF.